One sample yielded the 8 T cell receptor beta chains listed below, sequenced in a study of cytomegalovirus exposure and HLA in healthy donors. PCR amplification relied on 60 Vbeta primers (plus 13 Jbeta primers). Profiling relied on immunoSEQ multiplex PCR, and the TCRdb table lists in-frame clones only, not all of them. The sample has under 200,000 clones; roughly 72% are singletons. Sequences were obtained from PBMCs. All receptors derive from a woman younger than 45 in good health and CMV-seropositive.

V usage is TRBV7-6 and J usage is TRBJ2-7; D remains ambiguous. This CDR3 has 14 amino acids. Trimming pared 2 bases from V and 4 bases from J, leaving 12 bases between. The germline gives CDR1 SGHVS, CDR2 FNYEAQ. As DNA, the CDR3 is TGTGCCAGCAGCTTAATGCCAGAAAAATACGAGCAGTACTTC. Protein product: CASSLMPEKYEQYF.

CDR3 loop: CASSLGGPSGEQFF. In nucleotides, the CDR3 is TGCGCCAGCAGCTTGGGGGGCCCTTCGGGTGAGCAGTTCTTC. The chain combines TRBV5-1 with TRBJ2-1; a possible D gene is TRBD1 (5 bases). The CDR3 sequence is 14 residues long. The germline V gene has CDR1 SGHRS and CDR2 YFSETQ. The V end was cut by 0 bases, the J end by 9 bases, with 13 bases between. The full variable domain, in which reference TRBV5-1 and TRBJ2-1 provide the parts outside the CDR3, is KAGVTQTPRYLIKTRGQQVTLSCSPISGHRSVSWYQQTPGQGLQFLFEYFSETQRNKGNFPGRFSGRQFSNSRSEMNVSTLELGDSALYLCASSLGGPSGEQFFGPGTRLTVL.

V usage is TRBV5-1 and J usage is TRBJ2-7, with 15 bases fitting TRBD2. Trimming removed 4 bases from V and 2 bases from J; junction bases left unmatched: 7. Germline loops: CDR1 SGHRS, CDR2 YFSETQ. The CDR3 extends over 17 amino acids. DNA of the CDR3: TGCGCCAGCAGCAAGGGACTAGCGGGAGGTCAGCCCTACGAGCAGTACTTC. Its protein product is CASSKGLAGGQPYEQYF.

This clone was counted a single time. The chain links TRBV2 to TRBJ2-7; possibly TRBD2 for D (5 bases). The CDR3 runs 13 residues. The V end lost 4 bases, the J end lost 6 bases, and 13 bases lay between the germline ends. Germline V CDR1 and CDR2: SNHLY, FYNNEI. The CDR3 is CASSAPRRGEQYF. The DNA of the CDR3 is TGTGCCAGCAGTGCGCCCCGTCGGGGCGAGCAGTACTTC.

This clone was counted once. The chain is built from TRBV6-5 and TRBJ1-3; D not resolved. From germline, CDR1 is MNHEY and CDR2 SVGAGI. V was cut by 6 bases and J by 4 bases, with 10 bases left in between. The CDR3 extends over 13 amino acids. The CDR3 loop is CASRLRGGNTIYF. The CDR3 bases are TGTGCCAGCAGACTTCGAGGGGGAAACACCATATATTTT.

The chain recombines TRBV5-5 with TRBJ1-5, with D uncertain. The V end lost 0 bases, the J end lost 7 bases, and 11 bases lay between the germline ends. This CDR3 region has 14 residues. Germline V gene sequence: CDR1 SGHKS, CDR2 YYEKEE (reference sequence). The CDR3 here is CASSLESGEQPQHF. The CDR3 region has the DNA TGTGCCAGCAGCTTGGAATCGGGAGAGCAGCCCCAGCATTTT.

This chain joins TRBV29-1 and TRBJ2-7; D remains ambiguous. CDR3 length: 17 amino acids. Germline CDR1 SQVTM, CDR2 ANQGSEA. V was pared by 0 bases and J by 2 bases, with 20 bases between. The CDR3 spells CSVEESKAQTRTYEQYF. The CDR3 DNA reads TGCAGCGTTGAAGAGTCGAAAGCACAGACAAGAACCTACGAGCAGTACTTC.

The chain couples TRBV30 to TRBJ1-2, with D uncertain. The V gene lost 2 bases and the J gene lost 2 bases, with 15 bases spanning the gap. This CDR3 comprises 15 residues. Germline assignment: CDR1 GTSNPN and CDR2 SVGIG (reference sequence). CDR3 DNA sequence: TGTGCCTGGAGTATATTCAAGTCGGGGAACTATGGCTACACCTTC. Amino acid sequence: CAWSIFKSGNYGYTF.